This is a list of T cell receptor beta chains from one sample in a study of cytomegalovirus exposure and HLA in healthy donors. Profiled with immunoSEQ multiplex PCR; TCRdb holds only in-frame clones, not every one. This table has approximately 100,000 clones, roughly 70% appearing once. Material for sequencing was PBMCs. These receptors all come from a male donor in good health and CMV-seronegative. Each CDR3 is given with its conserved first and last residue. D genes are given only for firm matches. Some rows mark clone size as missing; the rest say once, few, many or name a class of expanded clone.

abundance	d_gene	v_gene	j_gene	CDR3aa	CDR3nt
-	TRBD1	TRBV28	TRBJ1-1	CASSFNRGLTEAFF	TGTGCCAGCAGCTTTAACAGGGGGCTTACTGAAGCTTTCTTT
few	-	TRBV11-2	TRBJ2-7	CASSLVGGYYEQYF	TGTGCCAGCAGCTTAGTGGGGGGTTACTACGAGCAGTACTTC
-	TRBD1	TRBV5-4	TRBJ1-2	CASSDIEGANYGYTF	TGTGCCAGCAGTGATATCGAGGGGGCGAACTATGGCTACACCTTC
-	-	TRBV5-4	TRBJ2-3	CASSQGQRMSTDTQYF	TGTGCCAGCAGCCAAGGACAGCGAATGTCCACAGATACGCAGTATTTT
-	TRBD2	TRBV9	TRBJ2-3	CASSLGVTSGADTQYF	TGTGCCAGCAGCCTAGGGGTTACTAGCGGGGCGGATACGCAGTATTTT
-	TRBD1	TRBV5-1	TRBJ1-2	CAGSLTGDSYGYTF	TGCGCCGGCAGCTTGACAGGGGATAGTTATGGCTACACCTTC
-	TRBD1	TRBV5-1	TRBJ2-7	CASSRAVGQGAYEQYF	TGCGCCAGCAGTAGAGCGGTGGGACAGGGGGCCTACGAGCAGTACTTC
-	-	TRBV30	TRBJ1-1	CAWSRGGYTEAFF	TGTGCCTGGAGCCGCGGCGGCTACACTGAAGCTTTCTTT
-	-	TRBV7-9	TRBJ2-1	CASTPPGIREQFF	TGTGCCAGCACCCCGCCCGGGATACGGGAGCAGTTCTTC
few	-	TRBV6-1	TRBJ1-2	CASSPGQSSNYGYTF	TGTGCCAGCAGTCCTGGACAGTCGTCTAACTATGGCTACACCTTC
-	-	TRBV15	TRBJ2-3	CATSSPEETSTDTQYF	TGTGCCACCAGCAGTCCCGAGGAGACTAGCACAGATACGCAGTATTTT
-	TRBD1	TRBV27	TRBJ2-1	CASSFMGQGLQPRYNEQFF	TGTGCCAGCAGTTTTATGGGACAGGGGCTCCAACCGAGATACAATGAGCAGTTCTTC
-	TRBD1	TRBV5-5	TRBJ1-4	CASSVSGTVAVKLFF	TGTGCCAGCAGCGTATCCGGGACAGTGGCGGTAAAACTGTTTTTT
-	-	TRBV7-2	TRBJ2-7	CASSQGSSYEQYF	TGTGCCAGCAGCCAGGGCAGCTCCTACGAGCAGTACTTC
-	-	TRBV27	TRBJ2-1	CASSLLAYNEQFF	TGTGCCAGCAGTTTACTAGCCTACAATGAGCAGTTCTTC
few	TRBD2	TRBV5-6	TRBJ2-1	CASSTGTSEVYEQFF	TGTGCCAGCAGCACCGGGACTAGCGAGGTTTATGAGCAGTTCTTC
-	TRBD2	TRBV9	TRBJ2-3	CASSIQTSVDTQYF	TGTGCCAGCAGCATCCAGACTAGCGTAGATACGCAGTATTTT
-	TRBD2	TRBV11-3	TRBJ2-3	CASSFTSDDTQYF	TGTGCCAGCAGCTTTACTAGCGACGATACGCAGTATTTT
-	-	TRBV29-1	TRBJ1-4	CSAGQFNEKVFF	TGCAGCGCGGGACAATTTAATGAAAAGGTGTTTTTT
-	-	TRBV5-6	TRBJ1-3	CASSLGGKGNTIYF	TGTGCCAGCAGCTTAGGAGGGAAGGGAAACACCATATATTTT
few	-	TRBV5-1	TRBJ2-3	CASSLARTSTDTQYF	TGCGCCAGCAGCTTGGCCAGGACTAGCACAGATACGCAGTATTTT
-	TRBD2	TRBV30	TRBJ2-7	CAWGGTTYEQYF	TGTGCCTGGGGAGGGACTACCTACGAGCAGTACTTC
once	-	TRBV10-3	TRBJ2-7	CAISESNWQGSSYEQYF	TGTGCCATCAGTGAGTCGAATTGGCAGGGAAGCTCCTACGAGCAGTACTTC
-	TRBD1	TRBV11-3	TRBJ2-2	CASSHRTGGNTGELFF	TGTGCCAGCAGCCACAGGACAGGGGGTAACACCGGGGAGCTGTTTTTT
-	-	TRBV14	TRBJ2-3	CASSQNLGLTDTQYF	TGTGCCAGCAGCCAAAACCTAGGACTCACAGATACGCAGTATTTT
-	-	TRBV27	TRBJ1-2	CASSLGPQGGYTF	TGTGCCAGCAGTTTAGGACCTCAGGGGGGCTACACCTTC
-	TRBD1	TRBV4-1	TRBJ2-7	CASSQDGNRGKWGIVEQYF	TGCGCCAGCAGCCAAGATGGGAACAGGGGCAAGTGGGGAATCGTCGAGCAGTACTTC
-	-	TRBV9	TRBJ2-3	CASSVHWGTPTDTQYF	TGTGCCAGCAGCGTCCATTGGGGGACACCGACAGATACGCAGTATTTT
-	TRBD1	TRBV27	TRBJ2-1	CASSQIPGQGLYNEQFF	TGTGCCAGCAGCCAAATCCCCGGACAGGGCCTTTACAATGAGCAGTTCTTC
-	TRBD1	TRBV9	TRBJ1-1	CASSVAGGGGVTEAFF	TGTGCCAGCAGCGTAGCAGGGGGCGGAGGCGTGACTGAAGCTTTCTTT
-	TRBD2	TRBV7-3	TRBJ2-1	CASSFFLGGEHNEQFF	TGTGCCAGCAGCTTTTTCCTTGGGGGGGAGCACAATGAGCAGTTCTTC
-	TRBD1	TRBV2	TRBJ2-7	CASNQPGQGPYEQYF	TGTGCCAGCAATCAACCGGGACAGGGTCCCTACGAGCAGTACTTC
-	-	TRBV19	TRBJ1-4	CASAYNEKLFF	TGTGCCAGCGCGTACAATGAAAAACTGTTTTTT
-	TRBD2	TRBV7-6	TRBJ2-7	CASSPWTSGSNEQYF	TGTGCCAGCAGCCCATGGACTAGCGGCTCGAACGAGCAGTACTTC
-	-	TRBV28	TRBJ2-1	CASVPRSYNEQFF	TGTGCCAGCGTTCCGCGCTCCTACAATGAGCAGTTCTTC
-	TRBD2	TRBV11-3	TRBJ2-2	CASSLTLADTGELFF	TGTGCCAGCAGCTTAACCCTAGCGGACACCGGGGAGCTGTTTTTT
-	TRBD1	TRBV4-3	TRBJ2-7	CASSQDRFAGGYEQYF	TGCGCCAGCAGCCAAGATCGGTTCGCAGGGGGCTACGAGCAGTACTTC
few	TRBD1	TRBV2	TRBJ2-4	CASRAPGQSTNIQYF	TGTGCCAGCAGGGCTCCGGGACAGAGCACTAACATTCAGTACTTC
few	TRBD1	TRBV14	TRBJ2-7	CASSQGQGAWYEQYF	TGTGCCAGCAGCCAGGGACAGGGGGCTTGGTACGAGCAGTACTTC
-	-	TRBV9	TRBJ1-1	CASSVLSGVGQTEAFF	TGTGCCAGCAGCGTTCTTTCAGGGGTTGGTCAAACTGAAGCTTTCTTT
-	-	TRBV19	TRBJ2-6	CASSIDAGTGANVLTF	TGTGCCAGTAGTATAGATGCGGGGACTGGGGCCAACGTCCTGACTTTC
-	-	TRBV10-1	TRBJ1-2	CASDRTACGYTF	TGCGCCAGCGATCGGACAGCTTGTGGCTACACCTTC
-	-	TRBV5-6	TRBJ1-1	CASSSYHWEEAFF	TGTGCCAGCAGCTCCTACCACTGGGAGGAAGCTTTCTTT
-	-	TRBV10-2	TRBJ1-1	CASSGGNTEAFF	TGCGCCAGCTCGGGGGGGAACACTGAAGCTTTCTTT
-	TRBD1	TRBV6-6	TRBJ1-1	CASSYGTGGATEAFF	TGTGCCAGCAGTTACGGGACAGGGGGAGCCACTGAAGCTTTCTTT
-	-	TRBV11-3	TRBJ2-3	CASSGRQDATDTQYF	TGTGCCAGCAGCGGCCGACAGGACGCGACGGATACGCAGTATTTT
-	-	TRBV29-1	TRBJ1-4	CSVDGGENEKLFF	TGCAGCGTTGATGGGGGGGAAAATGAAAAACTGTTTTTT
-	-	TRBV13	TRBJ2-1	CASSLVAGPSYNEQFF	TGTGCCAGCAGCTTAGTGGCGGGACCCTCCTACAATGAGCAGTTCTTC
few	-	TRBV7-9	TRBJ2-7	CASSLAAGKSEQYF	TGTGCCAGCAGCTTAGCGGCAGGGAAGAGCGAGCAGTACTTC
few	TRBD1	TRBV7-3	TRBJ1-2	CASSLTWDSNYYGYTF	TGTGCCAGCAGCTTAACCTGGGACAGCAACTACTATGGCTACACCTTC
-	-	TRBV4-3	TRBJ1-4	CASSQQPGAGGEKLFF	TGCGCCAGCAGCCAACAACCAGGGGCCGGCGGTGAAAAACTGTTTTTT
-	-	TRBV18	TRBJ2-5	CASSVTEETQYF	TGTGCCAGCTCAGTGACAGAAGAGACCCAGTACTTC